This T cell receptor beta chain came from a study of Ad26.COV2.S vaccination and SARS-CoV-2 variants. Whole-study findings and limits: Greater spike-specific TCR breadth was seen in vaccine recipients than in placebo recipients.

TCRdb keeps only in-frame clones here, not all; method: immunoSEQ multiplex PCR. This table holds about 400,000 clones, around 92% found once. This sample's treatment: about 20 received Ad26.COV2.S at low or high dose, single or two shots; a few received placebo; per-sample allocation not given. All samples were drawn on day 63, counting from the first vaccine or placebo injection. Recruitment in Boston yielded a donor of adult age, 18-55 years. An Ad26 vector carrying the Wuhan-strain SARS-CoV-2 spike served as the vaccine. The CDR3 covers 15 residues. CDR1 and CDR2 from the germline V gene are SGHTA and FQGNSA. The V end lost 3 bases, the J end lost 2 bases, and 13 bases lay between the germline ends. For this clone: As yet, its antigen is unknown.

The rearrangement joins TRBV7-2 to TRBJ2-5; D remains ambiguous. This clonotype originated in a person aged 18-60 years who received the Ad26.COV2.S COVID-19 vaccine or a placebo. The source was peripheral blood, collected in a trial of Ad26.COV2.S vaccine versus placebo. CDR3 in amino acids: CASSFSFLGQETQYF. For the CDR3, the DNA is TGTGCCAGCAGCTTCTCATTCCTGGGGCAAGAGACCCAGTACTTC.